These 21 T cell receptor beta chains were sequenced from one sample in a study of blood T cells in healthy people across ages. The use of a sample-barcoded 5' primer and a J-beta primer mix characterized a second PCR of about 7 to 12 cycles. In TCRdb, the 5' RACE reads were re-called with MiXCR into one record per CDR3 protein. The sample holds approximately 940,000 distinct CDR3 sequences, around 48% seen once. Sequenced: blood. The receptors were gathered from a man aged 25 to 40 in good health.

This clonotype was detected ten times or more. V gene TRBV25-1 combines with J gene TRBJ2-3; D unclear. The CDR3 contains 12 residues. V lost 4 bases and J lost 2, with 4 bases in between. Germline V gene lookup returns CDR1 MGHDK and CDR2 SYGVNS. The CDR3 region is CASSADTDTQYF. CDR3 nucleotide sequence: TGTGCCAGCAGTGCCGACACAGATACGCAGTATTTT.

J is TRBJ1-6 and V is TRBV3-1; 9 nucleotides line up with TRBD1. Losses at the gene ends were 3 bases for V and 10 bases for J; bases not matched to a gene: 10. The CDR3 has 16 amino acids. Per germline, CDR1 LGHDT and CDR2 YNNKEL (reference sequence). The CDR3 nucleotides are TGTGCCAGCAGCCAGGAGCTGACAGGGGGGGAATCACCCCTCCACTTT. It translates to CASSQELTGGESPLHF.

The V and J genes are TRBV3-1 and TRBJ1-2; D gene uncertain. The length of the CDR3 is 13 residues. The germline V gene has CDR1 LGHDT and CDR2 YNNKEL (reference sequence). The V end lost 1 base, the J end lost 8 bases, and 11 bases lay between the germline ends. The CDR3 sequence: CASSQGTVRGYTF. The CDR3 region has the DNA TGTGCCAGCAGCCAAGGGACGGTTCGCGGCTACACCTTC. Supplemented by reference TRBV3-1 and TRBJ1-2, the full variable domain reads DTAVSQTPKYLVTQMGNDKSIKCEQNLGHDTMYWYKQDSKKFLKIMFSYNNKELIINETVPNRFSPKSPDKAHLNLHINSLELGDSAVYFCASSQGTVRGYTFGSGTRLTVV.

CDR3 nucleotides: TGTGCCAGCAGCTTGGGGGCTCGATCGAACACCGGGGAGCTGTTTTTT. Its protein product is CASSLGARSNTGELFF. The V call is TRBV5-5, the J call TRBJ2-2; D remains unclear. Germline V gives CDR1 SGHKS, CDR2 YYEKEE (reference sequence). The ends were cut back, 0 bases at V and 0 bases at J, with 9 bases in the middle. The CDR3 contains 16 residues.

The chain links TRBV6-5 to TRBJ2-1, with TRBD2 matching over 8 bases. The DNA end is a closer match to TRBJ2-7, so the J assignment may be wrong. Looked up from germline, CDR1 is MNHEY and CDR2 is SVGAGI. This CDR3 region has 15 residues. CDR3 nucleotide sequence: TGTGCCAGCAACCGAGCGGGGGAGACCTACAATGAGCAGTACTTC. Translating it yields CASNRAGETYNEQYF.

This clonotype was counted many times. J is TRBJ1-1 and V is TRBV9; D is possibly TRBD1 (5 bases). The CDR3 runs to 12 residues. Trimming shortened V by 2 bases and J by 5 bases, and 7 bases separated the two germline ends. CDR1 is SGDLS and CDR2 is YYNGEE in the germline V gene. The CDR3 loop reads CASSVGGTEAFF. The CDR3 DNA reads as TGTGCCAGCAGCGTGGGGGGGACTGAAGCTTTCTTT.

This clonotype was observed a few times. This chain links TRBV9 with TRBJ2-7, with 7 bases fitting TRBD1. This CDR3 contains 14 residues. CDR1 is SGDLS and CDR2 is YYNGEE in the germline V gene. V lost 3 bases to trimming and J lost 0 bases; unmatched junction nucleotides: 3. CDR3 protein: CASSGGQISYEQYF. The CDR3 DNA follows: TGTGCCAGCAGCGGGGGACAGATCTCCTACGAGCAGTACTTC.

The gene calls are TRBV12-3 or TRBV12-4 and TRBJ2-3, with D possibly matching TRBD2 (6 bases). Deletions cut 7 bases from V and 5 bases from J, with 16 bases between. This CDR3 contains 14 residues. CDR3 DNA: TGTGCCAGCACCACCCCTGGCGGGGAAGATACGCAGTATTTT. This gives the protein CASTTPGGEDTQYF.

This clonotype was detected only a few times. The chain joins TRBV12-3 or TRBV12-4 to TRBJ2-7, with 12 bases aligning to TRBD2. CDR3 size: 16 residues. With 5 bases clipped from V and 3 bases from J, the junction kept 8 bases outside the gene matches. DNA for the CDR3: TGTGCCAGCAGTACCGCTAGCGGGGGGGCTATCTACGAGCAGTACTTC. It translates to CASSTASGGAIYEQYF.

This chain uses TRBV5-1 with TRBJ2-4; no clear D gene. The CDR3 sequence is 16 residues long. Germline V CDR1 and CDR2: SGHRS, YFSETQ. V lost 4 bases and J lost 6, with 20 bases in between. The CDR3 reads CASSKSGLVSPNIQYF. CDR3 bases: TGCGCCAGCAGCAAGTCTGGGTTAGTCTCCCCAAACATTCAGTACTTC.

The chain employs TRBV4-2 and TRBJ1-1, with a possible D match to TRBD1 (6 bases). From germline, CDR1 is LGHNA and CDR2 YNFKEQ. The CDR3 totals 15 residues. The V and J ends lost 2 bases and 0 bases respectively, with 10 bases between them. The CDR3 sequence: CASSQSDRLNTEAFF. The DNA of the CDR3 is TGTGCCAGCAGCCAATCGGACAGATTGAACACTGAAGCTTTCTTT.

A remark on this clonotype: A read error may be the cause here, since a much bigger clone is one base away. The chain joins TRBV4-2 to TRBJ2-7, with 9 bases lining up with TRBD2. The end of the DNA aligns better with TRBJ2-5, so the J call may be wrong. CDR3 length: 14 residues. Germline V gene lookup returns CDR1 LGHNA and CDR2 YNFKEQ. The DNA for the CDR3 is TGTGCCGGCAGCTCGTCTAGCGGGGAGAAGACCCAGTACTTC. Its translation is CAGSSSSGEKTQYF.

There are a few counts of this clonotype. This chain connects TRBV9 to TRBJ1-2; D not certain. CDR1 and CDR2 (germline): SGDLS, YYNGEE. CDR3 size: 14 residues. V was trimmed by 0 bases and J by 3 bases, leaving 9 bases between them. The CDR3 loop is CASSVEGSYYGYTF. The CDR3 DNA follows: TGTGCCAGCAGCGTAGAAGGCAGCTACTATGGCTACACCTTC.

This clonotype was counted at least ten times. This sequence joins TRBV28 and TRBJ1-5; 9 positions agree with TRBD1. The length of the CDR3 is 16 residues. J gave up 3 bases and V 6 bases, and 9 bases lay outside the gene matches. In germline, CDR1 is MDHEN, CDR2 SYDVKM. The CDR3 loop is CASSRPTGGNNQPQHF. The CDR3 coding sequence is TGTGCCAGCAGCCGACCGACAGGGGGTAACAATCAGCCCCAGCATTTT.

This chain uses TRBV9 with TRBJ2-3, with 8 bases lining up with TRBD1. The CDR3 extends over 16 amino acids. With 2 bases clipped from V and 2 bases from J, the junction kept 7 bases outside the gene matches. CDR1 SGDLS and CDR2 YYNGEE come from the germline V gene. CDR3 nucleotide sequence: TGTGCCAGCAGCGTCCAGACAGGGGCCGCCACAGATACGCAGTATTTT. Its translation is CASSVQTGAATDTQYF. The variable domain in full, completed from reference TRBV9 and TRBJ2-3, reads DSGVTQTPKHLITATGQRVTLRCSPRSGDLSVYWYQQSLDQGLQFLIQYYNGEERAKGNILERFSAQQFPDLHSELNLSSLELGDSALYFCASSVQTGAATDTQYFGPGTRLTVL.

In this sample, this clonotype turned up a few times. A read error is possible here, since a much larger clone lies one base away. The V gene is TRBV7-9, the J gene TRBJ1-2, with D tentatively TRBD1 (5 bases). Germline V lookup: CDR1 SEHNR, CDR2 FQNEAQ (reference sequence). This CDR3 contains 12 residues. Written as DNA, the CDR3 is TGTGCCAGCAGCTTTGACAGCTATGACTACACCTTC. Amino acid sequence: CASSFDSYDYTF.

The genes are TRBV27 and TRBJ2-6, with D hard to call. The CDR3 covers 16 residues. Germline V lookup: CDR1 MNHEY, CDR2 SMNVEV (reference sequence). V gave up 0 bases and J gave up 0 bases, with 6 bases separating them. The CDR3 DNA follows: TGTGCCAGCAGTTTATCTCCCGTCTCTGGGGCCAACGTCCTGACTTTC. Protein sequence: CASSLSPVSGANVLTF.

In DNA form, the CDR3 reads TGCGCCAGCAGCTTGGTGCGGACAGGGGAGGCCTATGGCTACACCTTC. It translates to CASSLVRTGEAYGYTF. The chain combines TRBV5-1 with TRBJ1-2; 9 nucleotides align to TRBD1. V dropped 0 bases and J dropped 4; count of bases not matched to a gene: 7. Germline CDR1 SGHRS, CDR2 YFSETQ. CDR3 size: 16 residues.

This clonotype occurred once. The V call is TRBV7-6, the J call TRBJ1-1; no clear D. V lost 5 bases and J lost 0, with 10 bases in between. The germline V gene encodes CDR1 SGHVS and CDR2 FNYEAQ. CDR3 length: 14 amino acids. This CDR3 is CASSPTVLNTEAFF. In DNA form, the CDR3 reads TGTGCCAGCAGCCCCACCGTCCTGAACACTGAAGCTTTCTTT.

V usage is TRBV5-1 and J usage is TRBJ2-1, with a weak D call TRBD1 (8 bases). V lost 4 bases, J lost 10 bases, and 12 bases lay in between. The CDR3 is 12 amino acids. Germline CDR1 is SGHRS and CDR2 is YFSETQ. The CDR3 coding sequence is TGCGCCAGCAGCGCACAGGGGGGGGAGCAGTTCTTC. Its protein is CASSAQGGEQFF.

This clonotype was picked up one time. The chain is built from TRBV7-2 and TRBJ1-1; D gene uncertain. Germline CDR1 SGHTA, CDR2 FQGNSA. The CDR3 covers 13 residues. Deletions cut 2 bases from V and 6 bases from J, with 10 bases between. The CDR3 loop is CASSLIAGAEAFF. The CDR3 nucleotides are TGTGCCAGCAGCTTAATCGCGGGAGCTGAAGCTTTCTTT. The full variable domain, its missing parts supplied by reference TRBV7-2 and TRBJ1-1, is GAGVSQSPSNKVTEKGKDVELRCDPISGHTALYWYRQSLGQGLEFLIYFQGNSAPDKSGLPSDRFSAERTGGSVSTLTIQRTQQEDSAVYLCASSLIAGAEAFFGQGTRLTVV.